Listed below are T cell receptor beta chains from one sample, sequenced in a study of cytomegalovirus exposure and HLA in healthy donors. The assay was immunoSEQ multiplex PCR, and TCRdb's table has in-frame clones only and misses some. Among about 160,000 clones listed, roughly 88% were seen once. The sample taken for sequencing was PBMCs. Receptors originate from a woman younger than 30 in good health and CMV-seronegative. The CDR3 runs from the conserved cysteine through the conserved F or W. A D gene is named only where the DNA matches it firmly. Clone size appears in some rows only: once, few, many, or a class for an expanded clone.

TRBD1 NA TRBJ1-3 TRBV30 CAWSRTGGSGNTIYF TGTGCCTGGAGTCGCACAGGGGGCTCTGGAAACACCATATATTTT
NA NA TRBJ2-7 TRBV6-1 CASSARLEQYF TGTGCCAGCAGTGCGAGACTAGAACAGTACTTC
TRBD1 NA TRBJ1-5 TRBV6-1 CASFSDRVNQPQHF TGTGCCAGCTTCTCGGACAGGGTTAATCAGCCCCAGCATTTT
NA NA TRBJ1-1 TRBV6-5 CASRDYTDTEAFF TGTGCCAGCAGAGACTACACGGACACTGAAGCTTTCTTT
TRBD1 NA TRBJ2-7 TRBV10-1 CASRGTDSYEQYF TGCGCCAGCAGAGGGACAGATTCCTACGAGCAGTACTTC
NA once TRBJ1-1 TRBV11-3 CASSLEPGAYTEAFF TGTGCCAGCAGCTTAGAGCCAGGGGCCTACACTGAAGCTTTCTTT
NA NA TRBJ1-5 TRBV28 CASSFRGTQGNQPQHF TGTGCCAGCAGTTTTCGCGGCACCCAGGGAAACCAGCCCCAGCATTTT
TRBD1 NA TRBJ2-7 TRBV7-2 CASSLGDSPTREQYF TGTGCCAGCAGCTTAGGGGACAGTCCCACGAGGGAGCAGTACTTC
NA NA TRBJ2-1 TRBV18 CASSPSHEGAYNEQFF TGTGCCAGCTCACCGTCTCATGAAGGGGCCTACAATGAGCAGTTCTTC
NA few TRBJ1-1 TRBV29-1 CSVGLGTEAFF TGCAGCGTTGGACTAGGCACTGAAGCTTTCTTT
NA NA TRBJ1-1 TRBV6-5 CASSYGSLHEAFF TGTGCCAGCAGTTACGGGAGCCTCCATGAAGCTTTCTTT
TRBD1 NA TRBJ1-2 TRBV5-1 CASSPIQGASGYTF TGCGCCAGCAGCCCCATACAGGGGGCCAGCGGCTACACCTTC
NA NA TRBJ1-2 TRBV6-1 CASSLQEGNYGYTF TGTGCCAGCAGCCTACAGGAGGGCAACTATGGCTACACCTTC
TRBD1 NA TRBJ1-2 TRBV28 CASSPSTGVKGYTF TGTGCCAGCAGTCCCTCGACAGGGGTAAAGGGCTACACCTTC
NA NA TRBJ1-3 TRBV30 CAWSPRLFSGNTIYF TGTGCCTGGAGTCCCCGGTTGTTCTCTGGAAACACCATATATTTT
NA once TRBJ1-1 TRBV7-7 CASSLDLNTEAFF TGTGCCAGCAGCTTGGACTTGAACACTGAAGCTTTCTTT
TRBD2 NA TRBJ2-7 TRBV28 CASSITSGGSYEQYF TGTGCCAGCAGCATAACTAGCGGGGGCTCCTACGAGCAGTACTTC
NA NA TRBJ2-5 TRBV5-8 CASSSRETQYF TGTGCCAGCAGCTCGAGAGAGACCCAGTACTTC
TRBD1 once TRBJ2-5 TRBV6-1 CASSEMGDRVWETQYF TGTGCCAGCAGTGAAATGGGAGACAGGGTATGGGAGACCCAGTACTTC
TRBD1 once TRBJ1-1 TRBV4-1 CASSRYGRGHGDTEAFF TGCGCCAGCAGCCGGTACGGGAGGGGGCATGGGGACACTGAAGCTTTCTTT
NA NA TRBJ1-4 TRBV6-6 CASSYSNSNEKLFF TGTGCCAGCAGTTACTCGAACAGTAATGAAAAACTGTTTTTT
TRBD1 NA TRBJ1-4 TRBV6-1 CASSPLDRAYGQLFF TGTGCCAGCAGTCCTCTGGACAGGGCCTACGGGCAACTGTTTTTT
TRBD1 NA TRBJ1-2 TRBV6-6 CASRPTLKTGHYGYTF TGTGCCAGCAGACCCACACTCAAGACAGGGCACTATGGCTACACCTTC
TRBD1 NA TRBJ1-1 TRBV5-1 CASSRGTGKDSTEAFF TGCGCCAGCAGCCGCGGGACAGGGAAAGATAGCACTGAAGCTTTCTTT
TRBD2 NA TRBJ2-3 TRBV27 CASSLNPPMTSGVIDTQYF TGTGCCAGCAGTTTAAACCCCCCGATGACTAGCGGGGTGATAGATACGCAGTATTTT
NA NA TRBJ1-3 TRBV5-1 CASRQQVSGNTIYF TGCGCCAGCAGACAGCAAGTCTCTGGAAACACCATATATTTT
TRBD1 few TRBJ1-2 TRBV5-1 CASSWGTGDGYTF TGCGCCAGCAGCTGGGGGACAGGGGATGGCTACACCTTC
TRBD1 NA TRBJ1-2 TRBV5-4 CASSLGRDRAYGYTF TGTGCCAGCAGCTTAGGCCGGGACAGGGCGTATGGCTACACCTTC
NA few TRBJ2-5 TRBV7-8 CASSLSLATAETQYF TGTGCCAGCAGCTTATCGCTAGCAACTGCGGAGACCCAGTACTTC
NA NA TRBJ2-2 TRBV5-6 CASSLEGARGAGELFF TGTGCCAGCAGCTTGGAGGGGGCGAGGGGGGCCGGGGAGCTGTTTTTT
TRBD1 NA TRBJ1-2 TRBV19 CASRLGGVGYYGYTF TGTGCCAGTAGACTAGGGGGCGTAGGATACTATGGCTACACCTTC
TRBD1 NA TRBJ1-4 TRBV6-5 CASRDRGEKLFF TGTGCCAGCAGGGACAGGGGAGAAAAACTGTTTTTT
NA NA TRBJ1-2 TRBV28 CASRQVRPSGYTF TGTGCCAGCAGACAGGTGCGACCCAGTGGCTACACCTTC
TRBD1 few TRBJ2-2 TRBV6-4 CASSDSTGDTGELFF TGTGCCAGCAGTGACTCGACAGGGGACACCGGGGAGCTGTTTTTT
NA NA TRBJ2-3 TRBV5-1 CASSLVGGLSTDTQYF TGCGCCAGCAGCTTGGTCGGCGGTTTGAGCACAGATACGCAGTATTTT
TRBD1 NA TRBJ2-1 TRBV6-6 CASSYLGQGANEQFF TGTGCCAGCAGTTACTTAGGACAGGGGGCCAATGAGCAGTTCTTC
NA NA TRBJ2-1 TRBV11-2 CASSWTRLVNYNEQFF TGTGCCAGCAGCTGGACACGACTGGTAAATTACAATGAGCAGTTCTTC
NA NA TRBJ1-2 TRBV6-1 CAQTRGNYGYTF TGTGCTCAAACCAGGGGAAACTATGGCTACACCTTC
TRBD1 NA TRBJ2-1 TRBV28 CASSLVAGGKGNEQFF TGTGCCAGCAGTTTGGTGGCAGGGGGCAAAGGGAATGAGCAGTTCTTC
TRBD2 NA TRBJ2-3 TRBV5-1 CASTGGGATDTQYF TGCGCCAGCACAGGCGGGGGGGCCACAGATACGCAGTATTTT
NA once TRBJ2-7 TRBV7-8 CASSLNWGTGQRTYEQYF TGTGCCAGCAGCTTAAATTGGGGAACAGGACAAAGGACCTACGAGCAGTACTTC
TRBD1 NA TRBJ1-1 TRBV5-1 CASSQQGVQMNTEAFF TGCGCCAGCAGCCAACAGGGGGTCCAGATGAACACTGAAGCTTTCTTT